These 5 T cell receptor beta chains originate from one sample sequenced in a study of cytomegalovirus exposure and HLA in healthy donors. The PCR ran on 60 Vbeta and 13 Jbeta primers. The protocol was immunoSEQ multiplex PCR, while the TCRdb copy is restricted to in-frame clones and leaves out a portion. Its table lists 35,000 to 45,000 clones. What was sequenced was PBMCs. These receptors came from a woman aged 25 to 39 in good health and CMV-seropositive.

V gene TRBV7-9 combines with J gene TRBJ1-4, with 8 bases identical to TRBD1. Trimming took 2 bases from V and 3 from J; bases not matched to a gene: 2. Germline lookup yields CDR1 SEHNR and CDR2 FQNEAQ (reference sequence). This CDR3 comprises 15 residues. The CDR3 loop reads CASSLQGAANEKLFF. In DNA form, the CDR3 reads TGTGCCAGCAGCTTACAGGGGGCTGCTAATGAAAAACTGTTTTTT.

CDR3 DNA sequence: TGTGCCAGCAGTTTAGGGCAGGGGATCTCACCCCTCCACTTT. It is translated as CASSLGQGISPLHF. This chain joins TRBV27 and TRBJ1-6, with D possibly TRBD1 on 6 matching bases. Germline lookup yields CDR1 MNHEY and CDR2 SMNVEV (reference sequence). The CDR3 length is 14 residues. V lost 2 bases to trimming and J lost 10 bases, with 12 bases between them.

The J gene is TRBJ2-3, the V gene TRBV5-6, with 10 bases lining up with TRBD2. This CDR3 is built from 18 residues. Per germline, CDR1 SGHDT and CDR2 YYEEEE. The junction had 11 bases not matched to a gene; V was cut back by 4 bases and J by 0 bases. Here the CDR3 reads CASSPLAKLAGSTDTQYF. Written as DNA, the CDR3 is TGTGCCAGCAGCCCCTTAGCAAAACTAGCGGGGAGCACAGATACGCAGTATTTT.

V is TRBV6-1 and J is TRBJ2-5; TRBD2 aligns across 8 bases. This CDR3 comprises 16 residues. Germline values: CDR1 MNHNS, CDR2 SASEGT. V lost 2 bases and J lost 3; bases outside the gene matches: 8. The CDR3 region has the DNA TGTGCCAGCAGTGAAAGGGCCGGGGGGGCCGAAGAGACCCAGTACTTC. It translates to CASSERAGGAEETQYF.

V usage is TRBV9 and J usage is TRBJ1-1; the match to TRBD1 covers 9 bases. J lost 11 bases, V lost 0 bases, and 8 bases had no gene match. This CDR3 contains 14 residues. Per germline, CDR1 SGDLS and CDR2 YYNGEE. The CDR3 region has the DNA TGTGCCAGCAGCGTAGAGGAGGGGGACAGGGAGGCTTTCTTT. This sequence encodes CASSVEEGDREAFF.